This paragraph covers one T cell receptor (beta chain) sequence. This sample is drawn from a study of blood T cell repertoires in COVID-19. Overall study context: Nucleic acid was either cDNA or gDNA, and it came from T cells, B-cell-depleted T cells, or PBMCs.

Method: immunoSEQ multiplex PCR; TCRdb's copy keeps in-frame clones and lacks some. The table has about 180,000 clones, over 80% seen once. This CDR3 is 14 amino acids long. Unmatched junction bases numbered 2, after V lost 3 bases and J lost 5 bases. Germline CDR1 and CDR2: MNHNS and SASEGT. This clonotype originated in a woman in her forties with COVID-19, enrolled during active disease. The sequenced sample consisted of peripheral blood. This chain connects TRBV6-1 to TRBJ2-7, with TRBD1 identical over 12 bases. The DNA of the CDR3 is TGTGCCAGCAGTGAGGGACAGGGGGCCGACGAGCAGTACTTC. Its translation is CASSEGQGADEQYF.